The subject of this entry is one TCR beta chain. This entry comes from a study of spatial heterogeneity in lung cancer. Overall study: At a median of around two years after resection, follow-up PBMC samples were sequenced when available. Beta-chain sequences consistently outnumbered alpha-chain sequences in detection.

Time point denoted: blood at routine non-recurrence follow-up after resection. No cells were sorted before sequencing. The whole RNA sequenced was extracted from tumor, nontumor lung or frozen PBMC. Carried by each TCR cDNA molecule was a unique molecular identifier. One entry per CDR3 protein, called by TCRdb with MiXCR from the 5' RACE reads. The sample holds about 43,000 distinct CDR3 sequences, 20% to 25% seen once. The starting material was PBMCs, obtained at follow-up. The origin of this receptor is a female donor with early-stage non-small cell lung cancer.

The CDR3 sequence is CASSPPWGSTDTQYF. Here the CDR3 DNA reads TGTGCCAGCAGCCCGCCCTGGGGCTCCACAGATACGCAGTATTTT. This chain links TRBV7-9 with TRBJ2-3; D is perhaps TRBD1 (5 bases). This CDR3 comprises 15 residues. Germline V gene sequence: CDR1 SEHNR, CDR2 FQNEAQ (reference sequence). The V gene lost 5 bases and the J gene lost 2 bases, with 14 bases spanning the gap.